The 23 T cell receptor beta chains listed next were all sequenced from one sample in a study of Graves' ophthalmopathy and Graves' hyperthyroidism. From RNA, the CDR3 regions of TCR beta chains were amplified and sequenced. In the first round, RT-PCR was carried out with HTBI primers, and a multiplex PCR formed the second round. TCRdb used MiXCR to reprocess the multiplex PCR reads, holding one entry per CDR3 protein. The sample has 200,000 to 250,000 distinct CDR3 sequences; 20% to 25% are singletons. Sequenced: peripheral blood. These receptors all come from a woman aged 45-60 years with Graves' ophthalmopathy.

The table lists this clonotype with many counts. This chain links TRBV6-2 or TRBV6-3 with TRBJ2-2; TRBD2 matches 7 bases. The V gene end was trimmed by 5 bases and the J gene end by 5 bases; junction bases not matched to a gene: 8. The V gene's germline CDR1 is MNHEY and CDR2 SVGEGT. The CDR3 has 15 residues. CDR3 amino acids: CASSPPGGLTGELFF. The DNA of the CDR3 is TGTGCCAGCAGTCCTCCGGGGGGATTAACCGGGGAGCTGTTTTTT.

This clonotype was seen at least ten times. The CDR3: CASSLRYEQYF. CDR3 sequence (DNA): TGTGCCAGCAGCTTGAGGTACGAGCAGTACTTC. This chain uses TRBV11-2 with TRBJ2-7; no reliable D call. The CDR3 totals 11 residues. Deletions cut 3 bases from V and 4 bases from J, with 4 bases between. Germline values: CDR1 SGHAT, CDR2 FQNNGV. The full variable domain, rest sourced from reference TRBV11-2 and TRBJ2-7, is EAGVAQSPRYKIIEKRQSVAFWCNPISGHATLYWYQQILGQGPKLLIQFQNNGVVDDSQLPKDRFSAERLKGVDSTLKIQPAKLEDSAVYLCASSLRYEQYFGPGTRLTVT.

This clonotype was counted a few times. The rearrangement joins TRBV6-2 or TRBV6-3 to TRBJ2-7; possible D gene TRBD2, 6 bases. The CDR3 is 14 residues long. Trimming removed 5 bases at V and 2 bases at J, with 13 bases between. The germline V gene encodes CDR1 MNHEY and CDR2 SVGEGT. In nucleotides, the CDR3 is TGTGCCAGCAGTGAAACCGGGAGTCCCTACGAGCAGTACTTC. As protein: CASSETGSPYEQYF.

This clonotype was observed many times. The chain links TRBV27 to TRBJ1-2; TRBD1 agrees at 7 bases. Germline values: CDR1 MNHEY, CDR2 SMNVEV (reference sequence). J gave up 8 bases and V 6 bases, and 12 bases lay outside the gene matches. CDR3 size: 14 residues. The CDR3 loop is CASRYPGQFWGYTF. Written as DNA, the CDR3 is TGTGCCAGCAGATACCCGGGACAGTTCTGGGGCTACACCTTC.

This clonotype was seen many times. The V gene is TRBV7-3, the J gene TRBJ2-7; weak D call: TRBD2 (7 bases). Per germline, CDR1 SGHTA and CDR2 FQGTGA. This CDR3 comprises 15 residues. The V and J ends lost 5 bases and 2 bases respectively, with 16 bases between them. The CDR3 reads CASSKGGGLAYEQYF. CDR3 nucleotide sequence: TGTGCCAGCAGCAAAGGGGGGGGACTGGCCTACGAGCAGTACTTC.

This clonotype was detected a few times. The chain is built from TRBV19 and TRBJ2-1, with 13 bases matching TRBD2. The CDR3 totals 14 residues. Germline V gene lookup returns CDR1 LNHDA and CDR2 SQIVND (reference sequence). V was clipped by 5 bases and J by 9 bases; unmatched bases: 4. The CDR3 region is CASSELAGGPEQFF. The CDR3 DNA reads TGTGCCAGTAGTGAACTAGCGGGAGGGCCTGAGCAGTTCTTC. Using reference TRBV19 and TRBJ2-1 for the parts outside the CDR3, the full variable domain is DGGITQSPKYLFRKEGQNVTLSCEQNLNHDAMYWYRQDPGQGLRLIYYSQIVNDFQKGDIAEGYSVSREKKESFPLTVTSAQKNPTAFYLCASSELAGGPEQFFGPGTRLTVL.

This clonotype was seen many times. CDR3 sequence (DNA): TGTGCCACCAGCCGGGACTTTAACCGGAACCAGTACTTC. Its translation is CATSRDFNRNQYF. The genes are TRBV15 and TRBJ2-7, with D maybe TRBD2 (6 bases). The germline V and J ends were trimmed by 5 bases and 10 bases, with 18 bases remaining between them. The CDR3 is 13 residues long. CDR1 is LNHNV, CDR2 YYDKDF, per germline (reference sequence).

This clonotype was seen repeatedly, ten times or more. The chain employs TRBV7-9 and TRBJ1-2; 7 nucleotides align to TRBD1. The CDR3 consists of 14 residues. Trimming removed 4 bases from V and 3 bases from J; junction bases left unmatched: 5. CDR1 is SEHNR, CDR2 FQNEAQ, per germline (reference sequence). The CDR3 coding sequence is TGTGCCAGCAGCTCAACCGGGACAGACTATGGCTACACCTTC. Translation: CASSSTGTDYGYTF. Full variable domain (rest looked up from reference TRBV7-9 and TRBJ1-2): DTGVSQNPRHKITKRGQNVTFRCDPISEHNRLYWYRQTLGQGPEFLTYFQNEAQLEKSRLLSDRFSAERPKGSFSTLEIQRTEQGDSAMYLCASSSTGTDYGYTFGSGTRLTVV.

The chain uses TRBV3-1 and TRBJ2-5; D call uncertain. This CDR3 comprises 15 residues. Trimming stripped 4 bases from V and 7 bases from J, with 19 bases between. Germline V gives CDR1 LGHDT, CDR2 YNNKEL (reference sequence). The CDR3 DNA follows: TGTGCCAGCAGCCCCCAACGGCTAATGGGTGTGACCCAGTACTTC. Encoded protein: CASSPQRLMGVTQYF.

J is TRBJ1-1 and V is TRBV7-9; 7 bases agree with TRBD1. The CDR3 extends over 15 amino acids. The germline gives CDR1 SEHNR, CDR2 FQNEAQ (reference sequence). Trimming cost V 0 bases and J 3 bases; bases outside gene matches: 4. CDR3 DNA: TGTGCCAGCAGCTTAGCTGAGGGGGCTGACACTGAAGCTTTCTTT. This encodes CASSLAEGADTEAFF.

V usage is TRBV5-1 and J usage is TRBJ2-5; TRBD2 might be the D (5 bases). Per the germline V gene, CDR1 is SGHRS and CDR2 is YFSETQ. The CDR3 has 14 amino acids. Trimming took 5 bases from V and 1 from J, leaving 12 bases between them. The CDR3 sequence is CASRMSGFQETQYF. The CDR3, as DNA: TGCGCCAGCAGAATGTCGGGATTCCAAGAGACCCAGTACTTC.

The table lists this clonotype with a few counts. The V gene is TRBV14, the J gene TRBJ2-2; D might be TRBD1 (5 bases). Looked up from germline, CDR1 is SGHDN and CDR2 is FVKESK. The V and J ends lost 2 bases and 7 bases respectively, with 11 bases between them. The CDR3 is 14 amino acids. The CDR3 DNA reads as TGTGCCAGCAGCCAAAACAGGTTAAGCGGGGAGCTGTTTTTT. Amino acids: CASSQNRLSGELFF.

With regard to this clonotype: A read error may produce the germline difference seen at one junction end. CDR3 protein: CASSLQWVQPQHF. CDR3 nucleotide sequence: TGTGCCAGCAGTTTACAGTGGGTTCAGCCCCAGCATTTT. The rearrangement uses TRBV24-1 and TRBJ1-5; D uncertain. Germline lookup yields CDR1 KGHDR and CDR2 SFDVKD. CDR3 size: 13 residues.

This clonotype has ten or more counts. The rearrangement joins TRBV2 to TRBJ2-7; unclear D gene. Germline V CDR1 and CDR2: SNHLY, FYNNEI. Deletions cut 5 bases from V and 3 bases from J, with 8 bases between. The CDR3 is 12 residues long. The CDR3 loop is CASSRLNYEQYF. CDR3 DNA sequence: TGTGCCAGCAGTCGTCTTAACTACGAGCAGTACTTC.

This clonotype was seen ten or more times. The V gene is TRBV7-8, the J gene TRBJ1-5; D ambiguous. CDR1 SGHVS and CDR2 FQNEAQ come from the germline V gene. Trimming pared 1 base from V and 3 bases from J, leaving 7 bases between. The CDR3 consists of 14 residues. DNA of the CDR3: TGTGCCAGCAGCTTAGAACATTTCAATCAGCCCCAGCATTTT. Amino acids: CASSLEHFNQPQHF.

This clonotype has just a few counts. The chain has TRBV29-1 and TRBJ1-2, with TRBD1 as a possible D gene (5 bases). The germline V gene has CDR1 SQVTM and CDR2 ANQGSEA. The CDR3 runs to 13 residues. V was clipped by 7 bases and J by 3 bases, with 15 bases between them. DNA for the CDR3: TGCAGCGCAAAGGACGGGGGAGACTATGGCTACACCTTC. Translated, it gives CSAKDGGDYGYTF.

The sample holds many counts of this clonotype. This chain uses TRBV24-1 with TRBJ1-5; D possibly corresponds to TRBD1 (5 bases). The CDR3 has 13 residues. The V gene lost 3 bases and the J gene lost 4 bases, with 6 bases spanning the gap. CDR1 is KGHDR, CDR2 SFDVKD, per germline. Here the CDR3 reads CATSDTGNQPQHF. CDR3 nucleotide sequence: TGTGCCACCAGTGATACAGGTAATCAGCCCCAGCATTTT.

The J gene is TRBJ2-7, the V gene TRBV11-2, with TRBD2 identical over 16 bases. This CDR3 has 16 residues. Losses at the gene ends were 4 bases for V and 6 bases for J; bases not matched to a gene: 6. Per germline, CDR1 SGHAT and CDR2 FQNNGV. The chain's CDR3 is CASSSPGLAGGVEQYF. CDR3 sequence (DNA): TGTGCCAGCAGCTCCCCGGGACTAGCGGGAGGGGTCGAGCAGTACTTC.

This clonotype was detected ten times or more. V and J are TRBV6-2 or TRBV6-3 and TRBJ1-1; D is uncertain. V shed 7 bases and J shed 5 bases, with 14 bases lying between them. The CDR3 has 13 amino acids. Germline CDR1 reads MNHEY; CDR2 reads SVGEGT. The CDR3 DNA reads TGTGCCAGCAAAAGGACCTTCGGGACTGAAGCTTTCTTT. Protein sequence: CASKRTFGTEAFF.

This clonotype came up many times. This rearrangement joins TRBV28 to TRBJ2-7; 12 nucleotides line up with TRBD1. This CDR3 is 16 amino acids long. CDR1 is MDHEN and CDR2 is SYDVKM in the germline V gene. V gave up 6 bases and J gave up 2 bases; unmatched junction bases: 8. The CDR3 here is CASRGGDRGPTYEQYF. DNA for the CDR3: TGTGCCAGCAGGGGGGGGGACAGGGGGCCCACCTACGAGCAGTACTTC.

This clonotype was detected many times. The gene calls are TRBV28 and TRBJ2-3, with 7 bases that match TRBD2. This CDR3 is built from 16 residues. The V and J ends lost 6 bases and 1 base, in that order; junction bases with no gene match: 10. Germline values: CDR1 MDHEN, CDR2 SYDVKM. The CDR3 region has the DNA TGTGCCAGCAGACCTCTTTTGGGGGGGGGCACAGATACGCAGTATTTT. Protein sequence: CASRPLLGGGTDTQYF.

As to this clonotype: A much larger clone sits a single nucleotide away, making a read error possible. The rearrangement links TRBV12-3 or TRBV12-4 to TRBJ1-2, with D tentatively TRBD1 (6 bases). The length of the CDR3 is 15 residues. The CDR3 is CVSTPTAGAFGGYTF. As DNA, the CDR3 is TGTGTCAGCACTCCAACGGCAGGGGCCTTTGGTGGCTACACCTTC.

The chain recombines TRBV12-3 or TRBV12-4 with TRBJ2-5; D remains ambiguous. V gave up 3 bases and J gave up 7 bases, with 6 bases separating them. This CDR3 contains 11 residues. CDR3 bases: TGTGCCAGCAGTTTTTTTGGGACCCAGTACTTC. Translated, it gives CASSFFGTQYF.